The clone carrying this TCR beta chain has more than one count but fewer than ten. Those who participated ranged in age from roughly 18 to 89 years and resided in some 24 US areas. The source of the sample is a study of blood T cell repertoires in COVID-19. Study background: T cells, B-cell-depleted T cells, or PBMCs provided the cDNA or gDNA that served as material.

Source study methods: Estimates of nucleated cell counts were drawn from the amplification of reference gene primers. Method: immunoSEQ multiplex PCR; TCRdb's copy keeps in-frame clones and lacks some. The DNA was the basis for D and trimming; V, J and clone size are from that table. The data contain over 110,000 clones, approximately 80% of them singletons. The V gene lost 6 bases and the J gene lost 6 bases, with 14 bases spanning the gap. This CDR3 has 13 residues. From germline, CDR1 is MNHEY and CDR2 SVGAGI. The sample taken for sequencing was PBMCs or T cells enriched from blood (not recorded which). This TCR derives from a man in his fifties in a cohort exposed to, infected with or recovered from COVID-19 (not recorded which). This chain connects TRBV6-5 to TRBJ1-1, with D possibly TRBD1 on 5 matching bases. As DNA, the CDR3 is TGTGCCAGCAGCCCGGGGGGTCTCGCTGAAGCTTTCTTT. It encodes CASSPGGLAEAFF.